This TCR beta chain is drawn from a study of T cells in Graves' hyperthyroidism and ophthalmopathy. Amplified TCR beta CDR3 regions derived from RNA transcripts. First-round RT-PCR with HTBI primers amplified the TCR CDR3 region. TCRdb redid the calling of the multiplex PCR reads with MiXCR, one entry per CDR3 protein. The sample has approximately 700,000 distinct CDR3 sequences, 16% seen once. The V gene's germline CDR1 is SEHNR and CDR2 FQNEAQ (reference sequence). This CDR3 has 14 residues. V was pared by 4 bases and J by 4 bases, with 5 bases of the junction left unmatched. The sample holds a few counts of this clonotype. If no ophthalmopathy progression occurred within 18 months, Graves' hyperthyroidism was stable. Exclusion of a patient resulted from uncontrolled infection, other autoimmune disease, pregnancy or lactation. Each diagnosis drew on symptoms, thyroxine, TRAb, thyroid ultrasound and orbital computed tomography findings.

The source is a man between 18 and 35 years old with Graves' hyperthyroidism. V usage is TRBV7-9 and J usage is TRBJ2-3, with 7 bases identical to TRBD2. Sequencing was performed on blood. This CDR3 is CASSWGRVADTQYF. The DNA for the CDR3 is TGTGCCAGCAGCTGGGGGAGGGTGGCAGATACGCAGTATTTT. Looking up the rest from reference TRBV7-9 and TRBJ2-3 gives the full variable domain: DTGVSQNPRHKITKRGQNVTFRCDPISEHNRLYWYRQTLGQGPEFLTYFQNEAQLEKSRLLSDRFSAERPKGSFSTLEIQRTEQGDSAMYLCASSWGRVADTQYFGPGTRLTVL.